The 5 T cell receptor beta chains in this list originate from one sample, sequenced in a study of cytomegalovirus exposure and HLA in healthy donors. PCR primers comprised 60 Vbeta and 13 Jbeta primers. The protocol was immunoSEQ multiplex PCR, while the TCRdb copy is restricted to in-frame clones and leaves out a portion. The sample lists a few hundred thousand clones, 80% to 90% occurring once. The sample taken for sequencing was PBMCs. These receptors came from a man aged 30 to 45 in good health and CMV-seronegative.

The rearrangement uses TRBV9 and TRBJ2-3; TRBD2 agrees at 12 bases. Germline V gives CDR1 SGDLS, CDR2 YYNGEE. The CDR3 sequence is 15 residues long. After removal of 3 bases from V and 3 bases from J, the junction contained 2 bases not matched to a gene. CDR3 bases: TGTGCCAGCAGCGCTAGCGGGGGGGGGACAGATACGCAGTATTTT. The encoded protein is CASSASGGGTDTQYF.

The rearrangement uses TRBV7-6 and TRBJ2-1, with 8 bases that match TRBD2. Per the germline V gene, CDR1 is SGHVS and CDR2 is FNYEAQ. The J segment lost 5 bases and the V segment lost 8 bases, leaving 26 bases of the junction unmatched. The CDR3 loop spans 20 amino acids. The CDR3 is CASARAPGGAVERENNEQFF. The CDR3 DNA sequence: TGTGCCAGCGCGCGAGCCCCGGGGGGGGCCGTGGAGCGGGAAAACAATGAGCAGTTCTTC.

CDR3 in DNA: TGTGCCAGCAGCTTAGCTAGCGGGGGGGCCTACGAGCAGTACTTC. It encodes CASSLASGGAYEQYF. V and J are TRBV7-3 and TRBJ2-7, with 12 bases lining up with TRBD2. V lost 2 bases to trimming and J lost 2 bases; unmatched junction nucleotides: 1. CDR1 is SGHTA, CDR2 FQGTGA, per germline. The CDR3 runs 15 residues.

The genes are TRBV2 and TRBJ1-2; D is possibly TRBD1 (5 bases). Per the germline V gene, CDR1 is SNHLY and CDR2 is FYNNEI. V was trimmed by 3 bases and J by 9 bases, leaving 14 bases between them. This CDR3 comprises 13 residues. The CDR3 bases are TGTGCCAGCAGTGAGGACACAGGATATAGCTACACCTTC. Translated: CASSEDTGYSYTF.

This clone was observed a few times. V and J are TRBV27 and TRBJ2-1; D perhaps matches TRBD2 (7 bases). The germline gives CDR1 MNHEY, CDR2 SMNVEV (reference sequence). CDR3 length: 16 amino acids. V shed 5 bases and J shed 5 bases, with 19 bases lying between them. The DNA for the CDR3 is TGTGCCAGCAGTCCGACTCCCCGGGGGGCCAACAATGAGCAGTTCTTC. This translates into CASSPTPRGANNEQFF.